These 27 T cell receptor beta chains came from one sample sequenced in a study of monozygotic twins with inflammatory bowel disease. One entry per CDR3 protein, without DNA, is what TCRdb gives after re-calling the 5' RACE reads. The sample's table shows approximately 330,000 distinct CDR3 sequences. The source material was blood. The origin of the receptors is a human donor with ulcerative colitis or Crohn's disease, or a healthy co-twin of an affected twin (not recorded which).

V gene TRBV20-1 combines with J gene TRBJ1-1. Per the germline V gene, CDR1 is DFQATT and CDR2 is SNEGSKA (reference sequence). The CDR3 sequence is 17 residues long. The CDR3 protein is CSARDAPGLVVNTEAFF.

V usage is TRBV3-1 and J usage is TRBJ1-2; with no DNA, the TCRdb D assignment of TRBD1 cannot be verified. The CDR3 consists of 13 residues. Per germline, CDR1 LGHDT and CDR2 YNNKEL (reference sequence). The CDR3: CASSQGDRAGYTF.

The chain employs TRBV28 and TRBJ2-3; TCRdb's assignment of TRBD1 cannot be checked, as there is no DNA. This CDR3 has 14 amino acids. Germline V lookup: CDR1 MDHEN, CDR2 SYDVKM. This CDR3 reads CASSSPQGTDTQYF.

CDR3 amino acids: CASLRDVNTGELFF. The genes are TRBV5-1 and TRBJ2-2; absent DNA, TCRdb's TRBD1 call cannot be checked. Germline V gives CDR1 SGHRS, CDR2 YFSETQ. The CDR3 is made up of 14 amino acids. Supplemented by reference TRBV5-1 and TRBJ2-2, the full variable domain reads KAGVTQTPRYLIKTRGQQVTLSCSPISGHRSVSWYQQTPGQGLQFLFEYFSETQRNKGNFPGRFSGRQFSNSRSEMNVSTLELGDSALYLCASLRDVNTGELFFGEGSRLTVL.

The rearrangement joins TRBV21-1 to TRBJ2-2; lacking DNA, the TRBD1 call made by TCRdb goes unchecked. TRBV21-1 is designated a pseudogene. The CDR3 extends over 16 amino acids. The CDR3 loop reads CASSQNPTGPDGELFF.

Here the CDR3 reads CSARRPNEGNQPQHF. The chain uses TRBV20-1 and TRBJ1-5. CDR1 and CDR2 from the germline V gene are DFQATT and SNEGSKA (reference sequence). This CDR3 contains 15 residues.

V usage is TRBV12-3 or TRBV12-4 and J usage is TRBJ2-3. The CDR3 is 13 residues long. CDR3 loop: CASSLSRTDTQYF.

The chain carries TRBV28 and TRBJ2-7; checking the TCRdb D call of TRBD1 is not possible without DNA. The germline gives CDR1 MDHEN, CDR2 SYDVKM. This CDR3 is built from 11 residues. This CDR3 reads CASSPGNEQYF. The complete variable domain, with remaining parts taken from reference TRBV28 and TRBJ2-7, reads DVKVTQSSRYLVKRTGEKVFLECVQDMDHENMFWYRQDPGLGLRLIYFSYDVKMKEKGDIPEGYSVSREKKERFSLILESASTNQTSMYLCASSPGNEQYFGPGTRLTVT.

This chain joins TRBV5-1 and TRBJ2-1; TCRdb indicates TRBD2, and absent DNA this call remains unverified. This CDR3 has 14 residues. CDR1 is SGHRS, CDR2 YFSETQ, per germline. CDR3 sequence reads: CASSYSGSNNEQFF.

The chain combines TRBV6-2 or TRBV6-3 with TRBJ2-1; TCRdb's D call, TRBD2, is unchecked because there is no DNA. This CDR3 comprises 13 residues. Germline V lookup: CDR1 MNHEY, CDR2 SVGEGT. This CDR3 reads CASSYTTGNEQFF.

The chain couples TRBV6-5 to TRBJ2-7; the D call of TRBD1 rests on TCRdb alone, since no DNA is present to check it. In germline, CDR1 is MNHEY, CDR2 SVGAGI. The CDR3 is 15 amino acids. The CDR3 sequence is CASSYSAGAYYEQYF.

The chain carries TRBV20-1 and TRBJ2-1; TCRdb's assignment of TRBD1 cannot be checked, as there is no DNA. This CDR3 is 16 amino acids long. From germline, CDR1 is DFQATT and CDR2 SNEGSKA (reference sequence). The CDR3 sequence: CSAPDRGRGPYNEQFF.

This chain connects TRBV20-1 to TRBJ2-1; TCRdb designates TRBD1, a call that cannot be tested without DNA. This CDR3 is built from 19 residues. Germline CDR1 is DFQATT and CDR2 is SNEGSKA (reference sequence). The CDR3 is CSARVKGASILRLVNEQFF.

The chain employs TRBV15 and TRBJ2-5. The germline V gene encodes CDR1 LNHNV and CDR2 YYDKDF (reference sequence). This CDR3 contains 17 residues. CDR3 loop: CATSRDLTRLYQETQYF.

The rearrangement joins TRBV6-1 to TRBJ2-7; TCRdb's D gene call, TRBD1, goes unchecked for lack of DNA. The CDR3 has 19 amino acids. Germline lookup yields CDR1 MNHNS and CDR2 SASEGT. The CDR3: CASSKQGSKRSTYPYEQYF.

The V call is TRBV19, the J call TRBJ1-5; TCRdb returns TRBD1, unconfirmable since there is no DNA. CDR1 is LNHDA, CDR2 SQIVND, per germline (reference sequence). The CDR3 runs to 14 residues. The chain's CDR3 is CASSIGGQNQPQHF.

The chain combines TRBV7-9 with TRBJ2-1; TCRdb's assignment of TRBD1 cannot be checked, as there is no DNA. Germline CDR1 is SEHNR and CDR2 is FQNEAQ (reference sequence). The CDR3 runs 16 residues. CDR3 protein: CASSYLFGTGRHEQFF.

The chain combines TRBV5-1 with TRBJ2-1; TCRdb outputs TRBD2, but without DNA this stays unchecked. Germline loops: CDR1 SGHRS, CDR2 YFSETQ. The CDR3 is made up of 15 amino acids. This CDR3 is CASSPGGFTLNEQFF.

The genes are TRBV27 and TRBJ1-2; absent DNA, TCRdb's TRBD1 call cannot be checked. This CDR3 has 14 residues. From germline, CDR1 is MNHEY and CDR2 SMNVEV (reference sequence). This chain's CDR3 is CASSQQGYGYGYTF.

The V gene is TRBV7-3, the J gene TRBJ2-3. The germline CDR1 and CDR2 sequences are SGHTA and FQGTGA. This CDR3 is built from 15 residues. CDR3 region: CASSLTQAGTDTQYF.

This sequence joins TRBV19 and TRBJ2-2; checking the TCRdb D call of TRBD1 is not possible without DNA. CDR1 and CDR2 (germline): LNHDA, SQIVND (reference sequence). This CDR3 region has 17 residues. CDR3 region: CASGSHNRGKNTGELFF.

The rearrangement joins TRBV2 to TRBJ2-7; the D call from TCRdb, TRBD1, cannot be confirmed without DNA. Germline values: CDR1 SNHLY, CDR2 FYNNEI. This CDR3 region has 12 residues. The CDR3 spells CASTGLNYEQYF.

The chain uses TRBV6-5 and TRBJ1-5; as DNA is missing, the TRBD1 call by TCRdb cannot be tested. This CDR3 spans 12 amino acids. Germline V gene lookup returns CDR1 MNHEY and CDR2 SVGAGI. This chain's CDR3 is CASRHRDQPQHF.

The rearrangement links TRBV11-2 to TRBJ1-5. Per germline, CDR1 SGHAT and CDR2 FQNNGV. The CDR3 totals 14 residues. The CDR3 reads CASSQAGRNQPQHF.

The rearrangement joins TRBV20-1 to TRBJ1-3. CDR1 and CDR2 from the germline V gene are DFQATT and SNEGSKA (reference sequence). This CDR3 comprises 18 residues. CDR3: CSALHRGTQYRSGNTIYF.

The chain links TRBV5-5 to TRBJ2-3; the TCRdb D gene call, TRBD2, has no DNA to confirm it. The CDR3 contains 17 residues. Germline V gene lookup returns CDR1 SGHKS and CDR2 YYEKEE (reference sequence). CDR3 sequence reads: CASSALASGTRTDTQYF.

J is TRBJ1-1 and V is TRBV5-1; the D gene TCRdb calls, TRBD1, cannot be checked with no DNA. This CDR3 region has 14 residues. Germline V lookup: CDR1 SGHRS, CDR2 YFSETQ. This CDR3 reads CASSGTGGNTEAFF.